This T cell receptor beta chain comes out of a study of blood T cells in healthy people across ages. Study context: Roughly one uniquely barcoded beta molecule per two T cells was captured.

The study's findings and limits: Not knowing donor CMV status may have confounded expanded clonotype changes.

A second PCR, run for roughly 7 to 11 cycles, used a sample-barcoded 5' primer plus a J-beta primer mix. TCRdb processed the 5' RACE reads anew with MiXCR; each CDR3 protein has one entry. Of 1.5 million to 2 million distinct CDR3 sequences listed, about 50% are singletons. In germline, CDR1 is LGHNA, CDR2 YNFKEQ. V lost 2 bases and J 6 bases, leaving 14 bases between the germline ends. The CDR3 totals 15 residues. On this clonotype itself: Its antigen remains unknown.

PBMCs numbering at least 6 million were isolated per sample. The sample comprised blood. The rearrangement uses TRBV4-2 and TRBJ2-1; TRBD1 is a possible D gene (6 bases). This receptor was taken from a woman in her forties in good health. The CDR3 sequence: CASSQTKGQSNEQFF. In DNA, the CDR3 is TGTGCCAGCAGCCAAACCAAGGGACAATCCAATGAGCAGTTCTTC.